These 5 T cell receptor beta chains originate from one sample sequenced in a study of CD8+ T cells in alopecia areata (dated by TCRdb to the late 2010s). The sample's time point, from its label and the paper: around 26 weeks on oral tofacitinib. The treatment or condition label, as the study defines it: oral pan-JAK inhibitor, 5-10 mg twice daily. Library preparation employed the immunoSEQ multiplex PCR assay. RNA was extracted from all samples and reverse transcribed into cDNA, which served as template for TCR sequencing. Drawn from immuneACCESS, this table holds only the in-frame rearrangements with V and J called that TCRdb kept. Clones are partly lost; checked studies trace under half to an unresolved V gene and leave the rest unexplained. The sample table lists approximately 160,000 clones, less than 70% of them with a count of one. Together, the top ten hold 14% of the sample. The input for sequencing was CD4+ T cells sorted from blood, taken at week 24, from a patient treated with tofacitinib. The source is a human donor with alopecia areata.

The chain is built from TRBV2 and TRBJ1-2; 11 bases are shared with TRBD1. After removal of 9 bases from V and 8 bases from J, the junction contained 5 bases not matched to a gene. This CDR3 contains 12 residues. CDR1 SNHLY and CDR2 FYNNEI come from the germline V gene. The CDR3 bases are TGTGCCAGAGAGAGGACAGGGGGCGGCTACACCTTC. Translated, it gives CARERTGGGYTF.

The genes are TRBV4-1 and TRBJ1-2, with D perhaps TRBD1 (5 bases). The ends were cut back, 1 base at V and 8 bases at J, with 26 bases in the middle. The germline gives CDR1 MGHRA, CDR2 YSYEKL. CDR3 length: 18 residues. The CDR3 loop reads CASSQVNVKPGGKGGYTF. CDR3 nucleotides: TGCGCCAGCAGCCAAGTCAATGTGAAACCTGGGGGGAAAGGAGGCTACACCTTC.

The V gene is TRBV5-1, the J gene TRBJ2-1; D tentatively reads TRBD1 or TRBD2 (5 bases each). The germline gives CDR1 SGHRS, CDR2 YFSETQ. The CDR3 contains 15 residues. V lost 4 bases and J 4 bases, leaving 15 bases between the germline ends. The CDR3 here is CASSPGPRAYNEQFF. In DNA, the CDR3 is TGCGCCAGCAGCCCGGGACCACGAGCGTACAATGAGCAGTTCTTC.

This clone has a single count. The CDR3 bases are TGCGCCAGCAGCCCGGATGCAGGGGGCCCCAATCAGCCCCAGCATTTT. Translating it yields CASSPDAGGPNQPQHF. This sequence joins TRBV5-1 and TRBJ1-5; 8 nucleotides agree with TRBD1. Trimming removed 4 bases from V and 3 bases from J; junction bases left unmatched: 9. CDR1 SGHRS and CDR2 YFSETQ come from the germline V gene. The CDR3 runs to 16 residues.

The V call is TRBV4-2, the J call TRBJ1-5; TRBD1 is a possible D gene (5 bases). Looked up from germline, CDR1 is LGHNA and CDR2 is YNFKEQ. The CDR3 sequence is 14 residues long. V was shortened by 11 bases and J by 2 bases, with 16 bases between the two germline ends. CDR3 sequence (DNA): TGTGCCGACATACCCTTGGGGGGCAATCAGCCCCAGCATTTT. Its translation: CADIPLGGNQPQHF.